Shown below are 32 T cell receptor beta chains from a single sample sequenced in a study of cytomegalovirus exposure and HLA in healthy donors. Assay: immunoSEQ multiplex PCR; the TCRdb copy retains only in-frame clones and omits some. The table records around 190,000 clones, around 80% of them present only once. Input material: PBMCs. The source is a woman younger than 45 in good health and CMV-seronegative.

The rearrangement joins TRBV5-1 to TRBJ2-1; D is uncertain. Germline CDR1 SGHRS, CDR2 YFSETQ. Between the trimmed V and J ends, which lost 4 bases and 3 bases, there was a span of 23 bases. The CDR3 is 18 residues long. Here the CDR3 DNA reads TGCGCCAGCAGCCCTTCTCCCGGCCGATGGCGGAACTACAATGAGCAGTTCTTC. The encoded protein is CASSPSPGRWRNYNEQFF.

V and J are TRBV6-1 and TRBJ1-1; 10 nucleotides align to TRBD1. This CDR3 has 14 amino acids. The junction had 3 bases not matched to a gene; V was cut back by 3 bases and J by 5 bases. CDR1 is MNHNS and CDR2 is SASEGT in the germline V gene. The CDR3 coding sequence is TGTGCCAGCAGTGAGACAGGGGGCTCGACTGAAGCTTTCTTT. Translated: CASSETGGSTEAFF.

The rearrangement joins TRBV7-9 to TRBJ1-5; no reliable D call. V dropped 3 bases and J dropped 0 bases, with 6 bases sitting between them. The CDR3 extends over 14 amino acids. CDR1 and CDR2 (germline): SEHNR, FQNEAQ (reference sequence). Here the CDR3 reads CASSLTHSNQPQHF. CDR3 in DNA: TGTGCCAGCAGCTTGACACATAGCAATCAGCCCCAGCATTTT.

V usage is TRBV14 and J usage is TRBJ2-3; 8 bases match TRBD2. Germline loops: CDR1 SGHDN, CDR2 FVKESK. With V trimmed by 0 bases and J by 1 base, 9 bases remained unmatched. CDR3 size: 18 residues. CDR3 bases: TGTGCCAGCAGCCAAGATAGTGTAGCGGGGAGTCGCACAGATACGCAGTATTTT. Its protein product is CASSQDSVAGSRTDTQYF.

The count of this clone is one. The J gene is TRBJ2-3, the V gene TRBV30, with 14 bases lining up with TRBD2. The CDR3 consists of 17 residues. Germline V gene sequence: CDR1 GTSNPN, CDR2 SVGIG (reference sequence). V gave up 3 bases and J gave up 4 bases; unmatched junction bases: 9. This CDR3 reads CAWRQRGLAGVADTQYF. As DNA, the CDR3 is TGTGCCTGGAGGCAAAGGGGACTAGCGGGAGTTGCAGATACGCAGTATTTT.

The CDR3 loop is CASSLFSGGIYEQYF. CDR3 DNA: TGTGCCAGCAGCCTTTTCTCAGGGGGGATCTACGAGCAGTACTTC. The chain recombines TRBV5-6 with TRBJ2-7; TRBD1 is a possible D gene (7 bases). The CDR3 covers 15 residues. The V gene lost 4 bases and the J gene lost 3 bases, with 17 bases spanning the gap. From germline, CDR1 is SGHDT and CDR2 YYEEEE.

As concerns this clone: Other DNA sequences of this sample code for an identical CDR3. The V gene is TRBV18, the J gene TRBJ1-1, with D possibly matching TRBD1 (5 bases). The CDR3 extends over 14 amino acids. Germline V CDR1 and CDR2: KGHSH, LQKENI. Deletions cut 2 bases from V and 4 bases from J, with 11 bases between. The CDR3, as DNA: TGTGCCAGCTCACCAAGTAGGGGTGGCACTGAAGCTTTCTTT. Encoded protein: CASSPSRGGTEAFF.

J is TRBJ1-5 and V is TRBV19; 7 bases fit TRBD1. There are 15 residues in the CDR3. Germline CDR1 is LNHDA and CDR2 is SQIVND (reference sequence). V lost 4 bases to trimming and J lost 3 bases; unmatched junction nucleotides: 6. CDR3 amino acids: CASSSRTGPNQPQHF. In nucleotides, the CDR3 is TGTGCCAGTAGTAGCCGGACAGGCCCCAATCAGCCCCAGCATTTT.

This clone has a single count. The chain links TRBV10-3 to TRBJ1-2, with TRBD1 matching 8 bases. Germline loops: CDR1 ENHRY, CDR2 SYGVKD. Losses at the gene ends were 4 bases for V and 4 bases for J; bases not matched to a gene: 11. This CDR3 has 16 amino acids. The chain's CDR3 is CAISGTGIHSGYGYTF. The CDR3 DNA is TGTGCCATCAGTGGGACAGGGATACATTCGGGCTATGGCTACACCTTC.

The J gene is TRBJ2-1, the V gene TRBV6-5; the match to TRBD2 covers 12 bases. After removal of 5 bases from V and 5 bases from J, the junction contained 4 bases not matched to a gene. Germline CDR1 is MNHEY and CDR2 is SVGAGI. CDR3 size: 15 residues. The CDR3 DNA sequence: TGTGCCAGCAGTCTAGCGGGGGGGCCCCACAATGAGCAGTTCTTC. Residues: CASSLAGGPHNEQFF.

V usage is TRBV29-1 and J usage is TRBJ2-7, with 10 bases fitting TRBD1. V was clipped by 4 bases and J by 7 bases; unmatched bases: 13. Germline CDR1 reads SQVTM; CDR2 reads ANQGSEA. The CDR3 length is 15 residues. This CDR3 reads CSVGSIGTGAGEQYF. The CDR3, as DNA: TGCAGCGTTGGATCTATCGGGACAGGGGCGGGGGAGCAGTACTTC.

The chain has TRBV28 and TRBJ1-6; the D is unclear. V was trimmed by 4 bases and J by 9 bases, leaving 13 bases between them. This CDR3 comprises 14 residues. The germline V gene has CDR1 MDHEN and CDR2 SYDVKM. The CDR3 DNA sequence: TGTGCCAGCAGTTCGGTGGAGAGAAGTTCACCCCTCCACTTT. Translation: CASSSVERSSPLHF.

The table lists this clone with a count of one. V is TRBV9 and J is TRBJ1-3; 10 nucleotides line up with TRBD1. Looked up from germline, CDR1 is SGDLS and CDR2 is YYNGEE. Unmatched junction bases numbered 10, after V lost 3 bases and J lost 1 base. The CDR3 contains 18 residues. CDR3 nucleotide sequence: TGTGCCAGCAGCGCCGCGGGACAGGGGTTTTGGTCTGGAAACACCATATATTTT. It is translated as CASSAAGQGFWSGNTIYF.

The chain couples TRBV18 to TRBJ2-4, with a possible D match to TRBD1 (5 bases). Trimming pared 0 bases from V and 8 bases from J, leaving 17 bases between. CDR1 is KGHSH and CDR2 is LQKENI in the germline V gene. This CDR3 is built from 16 residues. The CDR3 bases are TGTGCCAGCTCACCACCGGAAGGGGCGAGTGTGGACATTCAGTACTTC. As protein: CASSPPEGASVDIQYF. The full variable domain, rest sourced from reference TRBV18 and TRBJ2-4, is NAGVMQNPRHLVRRRGQEARLRCSPMKGHSHVYWYRQLPEEGLKFMVYLQKENIIDESGMPKERFSAEFPKEGPSILRIQQVVRGDSAAYFCASSPPEGASVDIQYFGAGTRLSVL.

The genes are TRBV4-1 and TRBJ1-1, with 7 bases identical to TRBD1. V trimming: 4 bases; J trimming: 3 bases; junction bases outside the gene matches: 5. The CDR3 runs to 14 residues. Germline V gene lookup returns CDR1 MGHRA and CDR2 YSYEKL. The CDR3 here is CASSPTGSDTEAFF. In DNA form, the CDR3 reads TGCGCCAGCAGCCCGACAGGGTCAGACACTGAAGCTTTCTTT.

The table lists this clone with a count of one. This chain uses TRBV11-2 with TRBJ2-1; possibly TRBD2 for D (6 bases). The CDR3 runs to 14 residues. Germline-derived CDR1 and CDR2 are SGHAT and FQNNGV. V lost 0 bases and J 6 bases, leaving 9 bases between the germline ends. CDR3 bases: TGTGCCAGCAGCTTAGAAGCGGGCCCCAATGAGCAGTTCTTC. It is translated as CASSLEAGPNEQFF.

The chain couples TRBV2 to TRBJ2-2; 7 bases line up with TRBD2. CDR1 SNHLY and CDR2 FYNNEI come from the germline V gene. With 5 bases clipped from V and 1 base from J, the junction kept 7 bases outside the gene matches. The CDR3 is 16 amino acids. CDR3 in amino acids: CASSTSGGGNTGELFF. CDR3 coding DNA: TGTGCCAGCAGTACCTCAGGCGGGGGGAACACCGGGGAGCTGTTTTTT.

V gene TRBV2 combines with J gene TRBJ2-7, with 7 nucleotides matching TRBD1. The CDR3 sequence is 16 residues long. Germline-derived CDR1 and CDR2 are SNHLY and FYNNEI. V trimming: 6 bases; J trimming: 0 bases; junction bases outside the gene matches: 11. The CDR3 DNA follows: TGTGCCAGCAGCGACCCGGGACAGACCTCCTCCTACGAGCAGTACTTC. It translates to CASSDPGQTSSYEQYF.

The gene calls are TRBV2 and TRBJ2-7; D gene unclear. Germline lookup yields CDR1 SNHLY and CDR2 FYNNEI. Trimming cost V 3 bases and J 0 bases, with 9 bases left between them. This CDR3 region has 14 residues. In DNA, the CDR3 is TGTGCCAGCAGTGACGCCAGGTACTCCTACGAGCAGTACTTC. Its protein is CASSDARYSYEQYF. Looking up the rest from reference TRBV2 and TRBJ2-7 gives the full variable domain: EPEVTQTPSHQVTQMGQEVILRCVPISNHLYFYWYRQILGQKVEFLVSFYNNEISEKSEIFDDQFSVERPDGSNFTLKIRSTKLEDSAMYFCASSDARYSYEQYFGPGTRLTVT.

This chain joins TRBV19 and TRBJ1-2; 10 nucleotides agree with TRBD1. Germline CDR1 LNHDA, CDR2 SQIVND (reference sequence). The CDR3 spans 14 residues. V dropped 5 bases and J dropped 7; count of bases not matched to a gene: 7. The CDR3 loop is CASSAGTGVRGYTF. In nucleotides, the CDR3 is TGTGCCAGTAGTGCGGGGACAGGGGTTCGTGGCTACACCTTC.

A single count supports this clone. The genes are TRBV4-1 and TRBJ1-4; tentative D call: TRBD1 (6 bases). The CDR3 consists of 16 residues. The V and J ends lost 3 bases and 8 bases respectively, with 19 bases between them. CDR1 is MGHRA and CDR2 is YSYEKL in the germline V gene. The CDR3 DNA sequence: TGCGCCAGCAGCCAGCCAAGGCCAGGGGAAGACGAAAAACTGTTTTTT. Its protein is CASSQPRPGEDEKLFF.

This rearrangement joins TRBV2 to TRBJ1-1; tentative D call: TRBD1 (5 bases). CDR1 is SNHLY and CDR2 is FYNNEI in the germline V gene. With 4 bases removed from V and 11 bases from J, the gap between germline ends came to 14 bases. This CDR3 is built from 12 residues. In DNA form, the CDR3 reads TGTGCCAGCAGTGTCGGCCCTCGGGGGGCTTTCTTT. Protein sequence: CASSVGPRGAFF.

The genes are TRBV18 and TRBJ2-2; the D is unclear. Trimming shortened V by 2 bases and J by 3 bases, and 4 bases separated the two germline ends. In germline, CDR1 is KGHSH, CDR2 LQKENI. The CDR3 length is 13 residues. The CDR3 DNA sequence: TGTGCCAGCTCACCAACACACACCGGGGAGCTGTTTTTT. Its translation: CASSPTHTGELFF.

This sequence joins TRBV5-5 and TRBJ1-5; 7 positions agree with TRBD1. V dropped 3 bases and J dropped 2; count of bases not matched to a gene: 8. This CDR3 comprises 16 residues. CDR1 SGHKS and CDR2 YYEKEE come from the germline V gene (reference sequence). The CDR3 sequence: CASSSIQGRGNQPQHF. CDR3 nucleotide sequence: TGTGCCAGCAGCTCGATACAGGGGAGAGGCAATCAGCCCCAGCATTTT.

The V call is TRBV6-1, the J call TRBJ2-7, with 7 positions matching TRBD2. This CDR3 has 15 amino acids. Losses at the gene ends were 1 base for V and 2 bases for J; bases not matched to a gene: 5. Germline CDR1 and CDR2: MNHNS and SASEGT. The CDR3 is CASSEGGGPTYEQYF. The CDR3 DNA reads TGTGCCAGCAGTGAAGGGGGAGGGCCCACCTACGAGCAGTACTTC.

The rearrangement joins TRBV6-1 to TRBJ2-7, with D uncertain. The length of the CDR3 is 13 residues. The germline V gene encodes CDR1 MNHNS and CDR2 SASEGT. The ends were cut back, 7 bases at V and 6 bases at J, with 16 bases in the middle. CDR3 protein: CASKETPPLEQYF. The CDR3 DNA sequence: TGTGCCAGCAAGGAGACTCCCCCCCTCGAGCAGTACTTC.

This clone was recorded once. The CDR3 here is CASSTSALQETQYF. The CDR3 nucleotides read TGTGCCAGCAGTACTAGCGCTCTGCAAGAGACCCAGTACTTC. The V and J genes are TRBV2 and TRBJ2-5; TRBD2 agrees at 7 bases. CDR1 and CDR2 (germline): SNHLY, FYNNEI. J was trimmed by 2 bases and V by 5 bases; bases with no gene match: 5. The CDR3 has 14 residues. Looking up the rest from reference TRBV2 and TRBJ2-5 gives the full variable domain: EPEVTQTPSHQVTQMGQEVILRCVPISNHLYFYWYRQILGQKVEFLVSFYNNEISEKSEIFDDQFSVERPDGSNFTLKIRSTKLEDSAMYFCASSTSALQETQYFGPGTRLLVL.

The V and J genes are TRBV19 and TRBJ1-2; 9 nucleotides agree with TRBD1. CDR1 is LNHDA and CDR2 is SQIVND in the germline V gene (reference sequence). This CDR3 is built from 14 residues. V lost 8 bases to trimming and J lost 8 bases; unmatched junction nucleotides: 12. The CDR3 sequence: CASRLYTGGGGYTF. The CDR3 DNA follows: TGTGCCAGTCGACTGTATACAGGGGGCGGCGGCTACACCTTC.

The count of this clone is one. This chain uses TRBV30 with TRBJ1-2; the D is unclear. Germline V gives CDR1 GTSNPN, CDR2 SVGIG (reference sequence). This CDR3 has 12 amino acids. Trimming took 4 bases from V and 6 from J, leaving 12 bases between them. In DNA form, the CDR3 reads TGTGCCTGGAAAAGGGTGAGGGATGGCTACACCTTC. This sequence encodes CAWKRVRDGYTF.

This chain joins TRBV6-1 and TRBJ2-1; D possibly corresponds to TRBD1 (6 bases). Germline CDR1 and CDR2: MNHNS and SASEGT. The CDR3 length is 15 residues. V was cut by 9 bases and J by 0 bases, with 15 bases left in between. In DNA, the CDR3 is TGTGCCAGAGGGGGAGAGCCTAGCTCCTACAATGAGCAGTTCTTC. This encodes CARGGEPSSYNEQFF.

The chain combines TRBV18 with TRBJ1-2; the D gene is possibly TRBD1 (5 bases). Trimming pared 3 bases from V and 2 bases from J, leaving 7 bases between. The CDR3 extends over 13 amino acids. From germline, CDR1 is KGHSH and CDR2 LQKENI. CDR3 sequence: CASSPTENYGYTF. CDR3 in DNA: TGTGCCAGCTCACCGACAGAAAACTATGGCTACACCTTC.

The chain recombines TRBV6-1 with TRBJ1-5; TRBD1 agrees at 7 bases. The CDR3 loop spans 15 amino acids. V dropped 6 bases and J dropped 1; count of bases not matched to a gene: 6. CDR1 is MNHNS, CDR2 SASEGT, per germline. Here the CDR3 reads CASSRQGMSNQPQHF. CDR3 sequence (DNA): TGTGCCAGCAGCAGACAGGGTATGAGCAATCAGCCCCAGCATTTT.